This T cell receptor (beta chain) emerged from a study of patients and donors after allogeneic stem cell transplantation. TCRdb itself ran the RT-PCR reads through MiXCR, one entry per CDR3 protein. The table has about 960,000 distinct CDR3 sequences, around 17% seen once. This CDR3 is 15 amino acids long. The ends were cut back, 1 base at V and 2 bases at J, with 11 bases in the middle. CDR1 is LGHNA, CDR2 YNFKEQ, per germline. Sequencing used blood, either unsorted or a sorted T cell fraction (not recorded which). The J gene is TRBJ1-2, the V gene TRBV4-2, with unresolved D. This clonotype was sampled from a human donor who was either an allogeneic HSCT recipient or a stem cell or donor lymphocyte infusion donor (not recorded which). It is not recorded whose cells these are; they may come from a transplant donor. The CDR3 loop reads CASSQGADGNYGYTF. The CDR3 DNA follows: TGTGCCAGCAGCCAAGGGGCAGACGGGAACTATGGCTACACCTTC.